The 12 T cell receptor beta chains presented below share a single source sample, sequenced in a study of T cell responses to AZD1222 COVID-19 vaccine. TCRdb keeps only in-frame clones here, not all; method: immunoSEQ multiplex PCR. In the table there are about 140,000 clones, around 89% of which are singletons. Sequences were derived from peripheral blood, sampled on day 0 of AZD1222 vaccination. Receptors were obtained from an adult in good health.

The chain recombines TRBV5-1 with TRBJ2-3, with D perhaps TRBD1 (5 bases). Looked up from germline, CDR1 is SGHRS and CDR2 is YFSETQ. This CDR3 contains 17 residues. V was trimmed by 2 bases and J by 3 bases, leaving 19 bases between them. The CDR3 spells CASSLRGSFETTDTQYF. For the CDR3, the DNA is TGCGCCAGCAGCTTAAGGGGTTCGTTCGAAACTACAGATACGCAGTATTTT.

V gene TRBV5-1 combines with J gene TRBJ2-1, with 15 bases fitting TRBD2. The V gene's germline CDR1 is SGHRS and CDR2 YFSETQ. Germline trimming cut 4 bases from V and 2 bases from J; bases unmatched to any gene: 4. The CDR3 is made up of 17 amino acids. The CDR3 sequence is CASSPGTSGGPYNEQFF. The CDR3 nucleotides are TGCGCCAGCAGCCCCGGGACTAGCGGGGGGCCCTACAATGAGCAGTTCTTC.

The chain links TRBV4-2 to TRBJ2-3; 12 positions agree with TRBD2. CDR3 length: 17 amino acids. Per the germline V gene, CDR1 is LGHNA and CDR2 is YNFKEQ. With 2 bases clipped from V and 0 bases from J, the junction kept 3 bases outside the gene matches. CDR3 sequence reads: CASSQLAGGTSTDTQYF. CDR3 DNA: TGTGCCAGCAGCCAACTAGCGGGAGGGACTAGCACAGATACGCAGTATTTT.

This rearrangement joins TRBV7-6 to TRBJ2-1, with 8 positions matching TRBD2. The CDR3 runs to 15 residues. Trimming took 5 bases from V and 4 from J; bases not matched to a gene: 7. The germline CDR1 and CDR2 sequences are SGHVS and FNYEAQ. The CDR3 reads CASSPREGPYNEQFF. The CDR3 region has the DNA TGTGCCAGCAGCCCTCGGGAGGGCCCATACAATGAGCAGTTCTTC.

This clone appeared a few times. The chain uses TRBV5-4 and TRBJ2-3; TRBD2 aligns across 11 bases. The CDR3 contains 17 residues. V lost 4 bases to trimming and J lost 2 bases; unmatched junction nucleotides: 9. Germline V gene lookup returns CDR1 SGHNT and CDR2 YYREEE (reference sequence). The CDR3: CASSQGTSGHPTDTQYF. The CDR3 DNA sequence: TGTGCCAGCAGCCAAGGGACTAGCGGACACCCCACAGATACGCAGTATTTT.

The gene calls are TRBV10-3 and TRBJ2-4, with TRBD2 identical over 7 bases. V was pared by 0 bases and J by 1 base, with 6 bases of the junction left unmatched. Germline assignment: CDR1 ENHRY and CDR2 SYGVKD. The CDR3 is made up of 17 amino acids. The DNA of the CDR3 is TGTGCCATCAGTGAGTCGGGAGGGGCCGAGGCCAAAAACATTCAGTACTTC. Translated: CAISESGGAEAKNIQYF.

The chain carries TRBV5-1 and TRBJ1-4; D is perhaps TRBD1 (5 bases). Germline V gene sequence: CDR1 SGHRS, CDR2 YFSETQ. CDR3 length equals 15 residues. The germline V and J ends were trimmed by 4 bases and 8 bases, with 18 bases remaining between them. The CDR3 is CASSARDASLEKLFF. CDR3 nucleotide sequence: TGCGCCAGCAGCGCCCGGGACGCTAGTTTGGAAAAACTGTTTTTT.

This chain connects TRBV2 to TRBJ1-5, with a possible D match to TRBD1 (5 bases). CDR3 length: 14 residues. V lost 4 bases and J lost 6, with 13 bases in between. Germline CDR1 is SNHLY and CDR2 is FYNNEI. The CDR3 DNA follows: TGTGCCAGCAGTGCGGGACCCCGACCTCAGCCCCAGCATTTT. Encoded protein: CASSAGPRPQPQHF.

V usage is TRBV7-9 and J usage is TRBJ2-1; D gene uncertain. Germline CDR1 reads SEHNR; CDR2 reads FQNEAQ (reference sequence). Trimming pared 5 bases from V and 5 bases from J, leaving 10 bases between. The CDR3 is 13 amino acids. The CDR3 DNA reads as TGTGCCAGCAGCCCAGGTAGAGACAATGAGCAGTTCTTC. It specifies CASSPGRDNEQFF. The full variable domain, completed using reference TRBV7-9 and TRBJ2-1, is DTGVSQNPRHKITKRGQNVTFRCDPISEHNRLYWYRQTLGQGPEFLTYFQNEAQLEKSRLLSDRFSAERPKGSFSTLEIQRTEQGDSAMYLCASSPGRDNEQFFGPGTRLTVL.

J is TRBJ1-2 and V is TRBV5-4, with a weak D call TRBD1 (5 bases). Trimming shortened V by 0 bases and J by 0 bases, and 12 bases separated the two germline ends. This CDR3 has 16 residues. Looked up from germline, CDR1 is SGHNT and CDR2 is YYREEE (reference sequence). The CDR3 sequence is CASSLEAGPPNYGYTF. In DNA form, the CDR3 reads TGTGCCAGCAGCTTGGAGGCGGGACCGCCTAACTATGGCTACACCTTC.

The rearrangement uses TRBV6-5 and TRBJ1-6; D not resolved. Trimming removed 2 bases at V and 7 bases at J, with 9 bases between. The germline V gene encodes CDR1 MNHEY and CDR2 SVGAGI. This CDR3 has 14 residues. The CDR3 protein is CASSYMQVNSPLHF. The CDR3 DNA reads as TGTGCCAGCAGTTACATGCAGGTCAATTCACCCCTCCACTTT.

This rearrangement joins TRBV6-5 to TRBJ1-5, with D uncertain. This CDR3 spans 16 amino acids. Trimming removed 4 bases from V and 0 bases from J, with 13 bases in between. The V gene's germline CDR1 is MNHEY and CDR2 SVGAGI. For the CDR3, the DNA is TGTGCCAGCAGTTCCACAGCCCTTAATAGCAATCAGCCCCAGCATTTT. Its translation is CASSSTALNSNQPQHF.